Shown below are 20 T cell receptor beta chains from a single sample sequenced in a study of blood T cell repertoires in COVID-19 (dated by TCRdb to 2019 to 2021). Library construction relied on the immunoSEQ multiplex PCR assay. In its TCRdb copy, this immuneACCESS table keeps in-frame sequences only and misses some clones. Where compared with another copy, unresolved V genes explain less than half of these, and the others have no known cause. The sample records about 200,000 clones, approximately 80% of which are singletons. Around 27% of the sample rests with the top ten. Sequenced sample: peripheral blood. These receptor sequences come from a man aged 35-49 years with acute or convalescent COVID-19.

This chain uses TRBV19 with TRBJ2-1; tentatively, D is TRBD2 (6 bases). With 0 bases removed from V and 3 bases from J, the gap between germline ends came to 9 bases. Germline lookup yields CDR1 LNHDA and CDR2 SQIVND (reference sequence). CDR3 size: 15 residues. CDR3 sequence reads: CASSIDREVYNEQFF. CDR3 DNA: TGTGCCAGTAGTATAGACAGGGAGGTCTACAATGAGCAGTTCTTC.

The chain combines TRBV29-1 with TRBJ1-1; 9 nucleotides line up with TRBD1. This CDR3 comprises 13 residues. Per germline, CDR1 SQVTM and CDR2 ANQGSEA. J was trimmed by 5 bases and V by 3 bases; bases with no gene match: 4. CDR3 residues: CSVEGQGRTEAFF. In DNA form, the CDR3 reads TGCAGCGTTGAGGGACAGGGAAGGACTGAAGCTTTCTTT.

This chain links TRBV2 with TRBJ2-2; maybe TRBD2 (6 bases). Germline V gives CDR1 SNHLY, CDR2 FYNNEI. The CDR3 consists of 15 residues. V lost 6 bases and J lost 2, with 13 bases in between. The CDR3 protein is CASRPTTSNTGELFF. The CDR3 DNA is TGTGCCAGCAGGCCTACTACTAGCAACACCGGGGAGCTGTTTTTT.

V usage is TRBV29-1 and J usage is TRBJ1-1; no clear D gene. Germline loops: CDR1 SQVTM, CDR2 ANQGSEA. V lost 4 bases to trimming and J lost 6 bases, with 9 bases between them. The CDR3 is made up of 11 amino acids. Here the CDR3 reads CSVGGEPEAFF. Written as DNA, the CDR3 is TGCAGCGTTGGTGGGGAGCCTGAAGCTTTCTTT.

The chain has TRBV4-1 and TRBJ2-5, with 8 bases that match TRBD2. The J segment lost 5 bases and the V segment lost 1 base, leaving 6 bases of the junction unmatched. Germline CDR1 is MGHRA and CDR2 is YSYEKL. The CDR3 runs to 15 residues. CDR3 loop: CASSQALREVETQYF. CDR3 DNA: TGCGCCAGCAGCCAAGCGTTGCGGGAGGTGGAGACCCAGTACTTC.

With respect to this clone: Germline is not matched at one junction end, which may reflect a read error. The chain has TRBV24-1 and TRBJ1-2, with TRBD1 matching 7 bases. CDR1 and CDR2 from the germline V gene are KGHDR and SFDVKD. CDR3 length equals 12 residues. The CDR3 DNA is TGTGCCACCAGTGATTTTACCGGGACAGTGAACTTC. It is translated as CATSDFTGTVNF.

The chain employs TRBV29-1 and TRBJ1-3, with D perhaps TRBD1 (6 bases). This CDR3 has 12 amino acids. V shed 6 bases and J shed 1 base, with 7 bases lying between them. In germline, CDR1 is SQVTM, CDR2 ANQGSEA. The chain's CDR3 is CSVTGSGNTIYF. The CDR3 DNA is TGCAGCGTAACAGGGTCTGGAAACACCATATATTTT.

In DNA form, the CDR3 reads TGTGCCAGCAGCCAAGGTCCCACTAGCGGGAGTCTTCTAGCCAAAAACATTCAGTACTTC. This encodes CASSQGPTSGSLLAKNIQYF. The chain recombines TRBV3-1 (or the pseudogene TRBV3-2) with TRBJ2-4; 11 positions match TRBD2. V gave up 1 base and J gave up 0 bases; unmatched junction bases: 11. The CDR3 totals 20 residues. CDR1 and CDR2 from the germline V gene are LGHDT and YNNKEL (reference sequence).

The chain couples TRBV9 to TRBJ1-2; D is possibly TRBD1 (6 bases). CDR1 SGDLS and CDR2 YYNGEE come from the germline V gene. The CDR3 has 13 amino acids. Between the trimmed V and J ends, which lost 3 bases and 7 bases, there was a span of 13 bases. The CDR3 DNA follows: TGTGCCAGCAGCGGACGGGGGGCCGGTGGCTACACCTTC. The encoded protein is CASSGRGAGGYTF.

CDR3 sequence: CASSVQAGSYEQYF. The CDR3 bases are TGTGCCAGCAGCGTCCAAGCGGGCTCCTACGAGCAGTACTTC. This sequence joins TRBV9 and TRBJ2-7, with a tentative D call TRBD2 (6 bases). Trimming stripped 2 bases from V and 0 bases from J, with 9 bases between. The CDR3 totals 14 residues. Per the germline V gene, CDR1 is SGDLS and CDR2 is YYNGEE.

Only a few counts were recorded for this clone. The chain recombines TRBV3-1 (or the pseudogene TRBV3-2) with TRBJ1-6; unclear D gene. With 2 bases removed from V and 7 bases from J, the gap between germline ends came to 12 bases. The CDR3 totals 15 residues. Germline-derived CDR1 and CDR2 are LGHDT and YNNKEL (reference sequence). The CDR3 reads CASSQLNKINSPLHF. The CDR3 DNA follows: TGTGCCAGCAGCCAACTGAACAAGATAAATTCACCCCTCCACTTT.

This chain joins TRBV29-1 and TRBJ2-2; 7 nucleotides match TRBD2. The V gene end was trimmed by 7 bases and the J gene end by 7 bases; junction bases not matched to a gene: 12. The CDR3 loop spans 14 amino acids. Germline CDR1 reads SQVTM; CDR2 reads ANQGSEA. CDR3 coding DNA: TGCAGCGCTGGGGAGGGCCGGGGTATCGGGGAGCTGTTTTTT. Residues: CSAGEGRGIGELFF.

This clone was detected once. This chain uses TRBV6-1 with TRBJ2-1; 8 nucleotides agree with TRBD1. J was trimmed by 7 bases and V by 2 bases; bases with no gene match: 4. The germline gives CDR1 MNHNS, CDR2 SASEGT. This CDR3 contains 14 residues. The CDR3, as DNA: TGTGCCAGCAGTGAACAGGGGGCAAGTAATGAGCAGTTCTTC. This sequence encodes CASSEQGASNEQFF.

The CDR3 spells CASSLREGLANEQFF. As DNA, the CDR3 is TGTGCCAGCAGCTTACGGGAGGGCCTCGCCAATGAGCAGTTCTTC. The chain carries TRBV7-2 and TRBJ2-1; 8 bases agree with TRBD2. Looked up from germline, CDR1 is SGHTA and CDR2 is FQGNSA. The CDR3 totals 15 residues. V shed 2 bases and J 6 bases; nucleotides not matched to a gene: 6.

This chain links TRBV10-3 with TRBJ1-1, with D perhaps TRBD1 (6 bases). Per germline, CDR1 ENHRY and CDR2 SYGVKD. This CDR3 spans 15 amino acids. The V gene lost 3 bases and the J gene lost 0 bases, with 11 bases spanning the gap. CDR3 sequence: CAISDIGQLNTEAFF. For the CDR3, the DNA is TGTGCCATCAGTGATATTGGACAGTTGAACACTGAAGCTTTCTTT.

This sequence joins TRBV29-1 and TRBJ1-2; perhaps TRBD1 as D (6 bases). This CDR3 region has 14 residues. The V end lost 3 bases, the J end lost 0 bases, and 11 bases lay between the germline ends. CDR1 and CDR2 (germline): SQVTM, ANQGSEA. The CDR3 loop reads CSVEGGAANYGYTF. The CDR3 nucleotides read TGCAGCGTTGAGGGGGGGGCGGCTAACTATGGCTACACCTTC.

The chain links TRBV4-3 to TRBJ1-2, with D possibly being TRBD1 (5 bases). Trimming removed 2 bases from V and 2 bases from J, with 12 bases in between. The CDR3 is 15 amino acids. Germline assignment: CDR1 LGHNA and CDR2 YSLEER. CDR3 residues: CASSQYVRGNYGYTF. The CDR3 DNA is TGCGCCAGCAGCCAATATGTTAGGGGAAACTATGGCTACACCTTC.

This chain uses TRBV7-8 with TRBJ2-2, with TRBD2 as a possible D gene (6 bases). Germline CDR1 is SGHVS and CDR2 is FQNEAQ. Trimming removed 3 bases at V and 0 bases at J, with 8 bases between. The CDR3 runs to 15 residues. The CDR3 loop reads CASSLRGTNTGELFF. The CDR3, as DNA: TGTGCCAGCAGCTTGCGGGGTACGAACACCGGGGAGCTGTTTTTT.

This chain uses TRBV29-1 with TRBJ2-7, with 8 bases lining up with TRBD1. V lost 5 bases, J lost 1 base, and 10 bases stayed unmatched. The germline V gene has CDR1 SQVTM and CDR2 ANQGSEA. This CDR3 region has 15 residues. CDR3 protein: CSVNDRGASSYEQYF. CDR3 bases: TGCAGCGTTAACGACAGGGGCGCAAGTTCCTACGAGCAGTACTTC.

The V call is TRBV5-1, the J call TRBJ1-1; tentatively, D is TRBD1 (5 bases). Germline V gene sequence: CDR1 SGHRS, CDR2 YFSETQ. V lost 2 bases, J lost 4 bases, and 12 bases lay in between. This CDR3 has 14 amino acids. CDR3 region: CASSFQQGGTEAFF. The CDR3 coding sequence is TGCGCCAGCAGCTTCCAGCAGGGAGGCACTGAAGCTTTCTTT. Using reference TRBV5-1 and TRBJ1-1 for the parts outside the CDR3, the full variable domain is KAGVTQTPRYLIKTRGQQVTLSCSPISGHRSVSWYQQTPGQGLQFLFEYFSETQRNKGNFPGRFSGRQFSNSRSEMNVSTLELGDSALYLCASSFQQGGTEAFFGQGTRLTVV.